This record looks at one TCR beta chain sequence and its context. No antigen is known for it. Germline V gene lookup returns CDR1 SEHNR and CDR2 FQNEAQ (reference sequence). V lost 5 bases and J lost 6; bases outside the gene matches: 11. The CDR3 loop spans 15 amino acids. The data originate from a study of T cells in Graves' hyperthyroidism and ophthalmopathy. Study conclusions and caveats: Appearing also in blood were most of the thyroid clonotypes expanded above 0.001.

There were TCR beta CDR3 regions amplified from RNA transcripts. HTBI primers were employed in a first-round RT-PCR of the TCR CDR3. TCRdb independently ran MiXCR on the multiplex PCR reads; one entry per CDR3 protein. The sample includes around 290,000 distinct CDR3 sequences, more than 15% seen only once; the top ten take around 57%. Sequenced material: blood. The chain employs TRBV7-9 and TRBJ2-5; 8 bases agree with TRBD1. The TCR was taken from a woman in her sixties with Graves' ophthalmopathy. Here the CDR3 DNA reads TGTGCCAGCAGCCCGCGGACAGGGTCTTTGCAGACCCAGTACTTC. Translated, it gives CASSPRTGSLQTQYF. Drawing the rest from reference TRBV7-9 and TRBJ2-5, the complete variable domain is DTGVSQNPRHKITKRGQNVTFRCDPISEHNRLYWYRQTLGQGPEFLTYFQNEAQLEKSRLLSDRFSAERPKGSFSTLEIQRTEQGDSAMYLCASSPRTGSLQTQYFGPGTRLLVL.